This record concerns one TCR beta chain sequence. The target of this receptor is not known. Base qualities are missing; no much larger clone stands one base away. This record belongs to a study of blood T cell repertoires in COVID-19 (dated by TCRdb to between 2020 and 2021). Context from the whole study: Samples from collaborators originated in the United States, Italy and Spain and spanned both the acute and convalescent phases of COVID-19. The dataset comprised deeply sampled blood TCRbeta repertoires from subjects exposed to, actively infected with, or recovered from COVID-19. The material from the prospective study consisted of cDNA or gDNA derived from T cells, B-cell-depleted T cells, or PBMCs. The samples were drawn from the first 160 participants of the ongoing ImmuneRACE study and from 1,254 subjects provided by 6 global collaborators. A freely available public database, intended as a resource for researchers studying the immune response to SARS-CoV-2, is where the repertoires were released. Nearly every sample came with metadata listing a de-identified subject ID, COVID-19 status, age in years and sex. Where available, HLA class I and class II types were taken from metadata supplied by the sample provider and were not determined by assay-based typing. Findings and caveats that apply to the study as a whole: Clinical and demographic metadata were provided uncurated, with the amount varying by source and participant.

The immunoSEQ Assay, a bias-controlled multiplex PCR, was used to amplify TCRbeta CDR3 regions from genomic DNA. Turning to the authors' computational methods: Within the assay, amplification of reference gene primers was used to estimate how many nucleated cells each sample contained. To quantify the absolute abundance of each unique TCRbeta CDR3 rearrangement, sequence reads were collapsed and filtered. For each sample, productive Simpson clonality was calculated as the square root of Simpson's diversity index over productive rearrangements. TCRdb stores this immuneACCESS table with in-frame sequences only. Part of the clones is absent; in the studies checked, under half of the shortfall reflects unresolved V genes, and no reason is known for the rest. V, J and clone size reflect that table, while D and trimming were determined from the DNA. A total of about 100,000 clones appear in this sample, about 91% of them only once. Roughly 6% of the sample belongs to the ten largest clones.

V is shortened by 2 bases, J by 7 bases, and the region joining them spans 18 bases. The cysteine opens and the phenylalanine closes a CDR3 of 17 amino acids. This entry keeps only the CDR3 DNA: 51 bases, framed from base 1. Via the germline V gene, CDR1 is MGHDK and CDR2 SYGVNS. The collaborating institutions used their own protocols to collect whole blood in K2EDTA tubes. For TCRbeta analysis, collaborator samples were shipped as frozen whole blood, as isolated PBMCs, or as DNA extracted from either sample type. Rearrangement joined TRBV25-1 to TRBJ1-6, with an unclear D gene assignment. The receptor comes from a human donor in a cohort sampled during active COVID-19. Sequences were obtained from peripheral blood. The DNA sequence follows: TGTGCCAGCAGTGAAACCCTCCCGGGTTTGGAGAATTCACCCCTCCACTTT. This encodes CASSETLPGLENSPLHF.